This entry lists 20 T cell receptor beta chains sequenced from one sample in a study of monozygotic twins with inflammatory bowel disease. For each CDR3 protein, TCRdb gives one entry from its re-call of the 5' RACE reads, without DNA. This repertoire includes fewer than 450,000 distinct CDR3 sequences. The sequencing sample was made of blood. The receptors were sampled from a human donor with ulcerative colitis or Crohn's disease, or a healthy co-twin of an affected twin (not recorded which).

This sequence joins TRBV27 and TRBJ2-5; TCRdb proposes TRBD2, but this gene call is untestable without DNA. Germline values: CDR1 MNHEY, CDR2 SMNVEV (reference sequence). The CDR3 runs 15 residues. The chain's CDR3 is CASSRPGTSQETQYF.

This chain uses TRBV5-1 with TRBJ2-7; the TCRdb call, TRBD1, lacks DNA for checking. The CDR3 contains 12 residues. Looked up from germline, CDR1 is SGHRS and CDR2 is YFSETQ. Here the CDR3 reads CASYRETYEQYF. The variable domain in full, with the rest retrieved from reference TRBV5-1 and TRBJ2-7, is KAGVTQTPRYLIKTRGQQVTLSCSPISGHRSVSWYQQTPGQGLQFLFEYFSETQRNKGNFPGRFSGRQFSNSRSEMNVSTLELGDSALYLCASYRETYEQYFGPGTRLTVT.

The chain recombines TRBV7-3 with TRBJ2-1; TCRdb returns TRBD2, unconfirmable since there is no DNA. This CDR3 has 15 residues. From germline, CDR1 is SGHTA and CDR2 FQGTGA. The CDR3 loop reads CASSLTSGVFNEQFF.

The V call is TRBV9, the J call TRBJ2-1; with no DNA, the TCRdb D assignment of TRBD2 cannot be verified. This CDR3 has 17 residues. The germline gives CDR1 SGDLS, CDR2 YYNGEE. The CDR3 here is CASSVGEGREFYNEQFF.

The V and J genes are TRBV15 and TRBJ1-5. Germline CDR1 and CDR2: LNHNV and YYDKDF (reference sequence). The CDR3 length is 13 residues. The chain's CDR3 is CATSRDWNQPQHF.

The CDR3 here is CASSPKGTDQETQYF. The rearrangement links TRBV18 to TRBJ2-5; TCRdb calls TRBD1, which cannot be checked without DNA. The CDR3 consists of 15 residues. Germline V gene lookup returns CDR1 KGHSH and CDR2 LQKENI.

The genes are TRBV12-3 or TRBV12-4 and TRBJ2-7; TCRdb outputs TRBD2, but without DNA this stays unchecked. There are 14 residues in the CDR3. The CDR3 loop reads CASSFPTGGREQYF.

The gene calls are TRBV21-1 and TRBJ1-2; the D call from TCRdb, TRBD1, cannot be confirmed without DNA. TRBV21-1 is a listed pseudogene. The CDR3 consists of 15 residues. This CDR3 is CASITDSLDRYGYTF.

The chain couples TRBV7-2 to TRBJ1-2; the D call from TCRdb, TRBD1, cannot be confirmed without DNA. The CDR3 has 17 residues. Germline-derived CDR1 and CDR2 are SGHTA and FQGNSA. CDR3 residues: CASSLAATAGDGDGYTF.

This chain joins TRBV12-3 or TRBV12-4 and TRBJ1-5. The CDR3 is made up of 17 amino acids. This CDR3 is CASSGVYLAYSNQPQHF.

The genes are TRBV20-1 and TRBJ2-1; TCRdb's assignment of TRBD2 cannot be checked, as there is no DNA. CDR1 is DFQATT and CDR2 is SNEGSKA in the germline V gene (reference sequence). The CDR3 is 15 residues long. CDR3: CSARDLGGVADEQFF.

The CDR3 protein is CASSLWKGQNTGELFF. The chain couples TRBV5-8 to TRBJ2-2; with no DNA, the TCRdb D assignment of TRBD1 cannot be verified. Germline lookup yields CDR1 SGHTS and CDR2 YDEGEE. The CDR3 sequence is 16 residues long.

This rearrangement joins TRBV5-6 to TRBJ1-6. The CDR3 has 13 amino acids. CDR1 is SGHDT, CDR2 YYEEEE, per germline. The CDR3 is CASRREGGSPLHF. Together with reference TRBV5-6 and TRBJ1-6, the CDR3 gives the full variable domain: DAGVTQSPTHLIKTRGQQVTLRCSPKSGHDTVSWYQQALGQGPQFIFQYYEEEERQRGNFPDRFSGHQFPNYSSELNVNALLLGDSALYLCASRREGGSPLHFGNGTRLTVT.

V and J are TRBV5-1 and TRBJ2-1; TCRdb designates TRBD1, a call that cannot be tested without DNA. Germline V gene lookup returns CDR1 SGHRS and CDR2 YFSETQ. The CDR3 is 16 residues long. The CDR3 protein is CASSSPGLSSYNEQFF.

The chain couples TRBV12-3 or TRBV12-4 to TRBJ2-1; TCRdb picks TRBD1, but there is no DNA to check that call. This CDR3 contains 19 residues. The chain's CDR3 is CASLGQAEEGGLSYNEQFF.

CDR3 residues: CASSLWGYDTQYF. V is TRBV5-1 and J is TRBJ2-3. Germline V lookup: CDR1 SGHRS, CDR2 YFSETQ. This CDR3 contains 13 residues. The full variable domain, its missing parts supplied by reference TRBV5-1 and TRBJ2-3, is KAGVTQTPRYLIKTRGQQVTLSCSPISGHRSVSWYQQTPGQGLQFLFEYFSETQRNKGNFPGRFSGRQFSNSRSEMNVSTLELGDSALYLCASSLWGYDTQYFGPGTRLTVL.

The chain has TRBV12-3 or TRBV12-4 and TRBJ2-5; TCRdb indicates TRBD1, and absent DNA this call remains unverified. The CDR3 covers 15 residues. This chain's CDR3 is CASSQAGTGEETQYF.

The V call is TRBV7-9, the J call TRBJ1-2; TCRdb picks TRBD1, but there is no DNA to check that call. CDR1 is SEHNR and CDR2 is FQNEAQ in the germline V gene (reference sequence). The CDR3 is made up of 14 amino acids. CDR3 amino acids: CASSLGADTYGYTF.

The rearrangement joins TRBV27 to TRBJ2-7; the D gene TCRdb calls, TRBD1, cannot be checked with no DNA. The length of the CDR3 is 13 residues. From germline, CDR1 is MNHEY and CDR2 SMNVEV (reference sequence). CDR3 region: CASRTRERDEQYF.

The V and J genes are TRBV5-1 and TRBJ2-3; the D call of TRBD2 rests on TCRdb alone, since no DNA is present to check it. CDR3 length: 17 residues. Per the germline V gene, CDR1 is SGHRS and CDR2 is YFSETQ. CDR3 sequence: CASSLVRARPSTDTQYF.